This record looks at one TCR beta chain sequence and its context. Its recognized antigen is unknown. There are no base qualities to consult, and no much larger clone falls within one base. This entry comes from a study of cytomegalovirus exposure and HLA in healthy donors (TCRdb year 2017). Study-wide context: According to a later analysis, the 120 or so validation repertoires were produced on the same platform as the 680 or so repertoires of the first cohort. The study was designed to test whether signatures of past pathogen exposure could be identified by cataloging public T cell receptors. High-throughput TCR immunosequencing, statistical association of individual TCRs with disease status, and machine learning were combined to predict cytomegalovirus infection status. In addition to the first cohort of 500 to 850 subjects, a separate validation cohort of approximately 130 different subjects was used.

V loses 6 bases of germline sequence and J loses 2 bases, and the interval between the two ends is 14 bases. From its cysteine to its phenylalanine, the CDR3 spans 15 amino acids. Here the CDR3 DNA is all that survives: 45 bases in frame from base 1. For CDR1 and CDR2, the germline V gene lists MDHEN and SYDVKM. Donors formed part of the validation cohort, which comprised 120 subjects and was distinct from the first cohort of 666 subjects. Study-wide conclusions, independent of this receptor: Subsequent analysis determined that TCRs grouped into clusters in the first cohort also showed a tendency toward co-occurrence across the roughly 120 validation repertoires, and about 94% of cluster scores exceeded 0. All 120 or so repertoires were used to score co-occurrence in the validation cohort in a later analysis, because that analysis had no HLA typing for the cohort. Most TCR sequences were seen in very few donors, while some public TCRs were found in many individuals. The classifier was reported to diagnose cytomegalovirus status with high specificity and sensitivity in both the original cohort and the validation cohort. According to the authors, the approach could potentially be generalized to other disease states and immunological phenotypes. The study listed over 150 TCR beta chains as associated with cytomegalovirus. A few of the identified cytomegalovirus-associated TCR beta chains were confirmed in vitro to be specific for cytomegalovirus antigens.

Libraries were constructed by the immunoSEQ multiplex PCR assay. In the paper's pipeline: A statistical classification framework was developed to diagnose cytomegalovirus status using the catalog of TCR beta chain sequences. TCRdb mirrors the immuneACCESS table, restricted to in-frame sequences. Some clones are absent from its copies; in checked studies, under half trace to an unresolved V gene, and the reason for the others is unknown. V and J calls and clone size are as listed in that table; D and trimming were resolved from the DNA. The sample includes under 300,000 clones, with just over 85% observed a single time. The ten largest clones represent roughly 1% of the sample.

The V and J genes are TRBV28 and TRBJ1-5, and the D gene may be TRBD1, 6 bases matching. This clonotype was sampled from a woman aged 18-35 years in good health and CMV-seronegative. Specimen: PBMCs. The DNA reads TGTGCCAGCAGACAACAGGGTCCGGGCAATCAGCCCCAGCATTTT. This sequence encodes CASRQQGPGNQPQHF.